The 30 T cell receptor beta chains below were found in one sample sequenced in a study of blood T cell repertoires in COVID-19 (dated by TCRdb to the early 2020s). Receptor amplification or capture employed the immunoSEQ multiplex PCR assay. TCRdb provides this immuneACCESS table in a form limited to in-frame rearrangements. Some clones are lacking; in checked studies, under half of them reflect an unresolved V gene, and why the rest are absent is not known. The sample yields 100,000 to 150,000 clones; roughly 84% were counted once. The top ten clonotypes cover under 15% of the sample. The sequenced sample consisted of peripheral blood. The receptors here all came from a woman in her thirties who had recovered from COVID-19.

This chain joins TRBV7-8 and TRBJ2-3; the D gene is possibly TRBD2 (5 bases). V was pared by 2 bases and J by 2 bases, with 8 bases between. CDR1 and CDR2 from the germline V gene are SGHVS and FQNEAQ. The CDR3 runs 14 residues. CDR3 loop: CASSLILATDTQYF. In DNA form, the CDR3 reads TGTGCCAGCAGCTTAATCCTAGCCACAGATACGCAGTATTTT.

This chain joins TRBV27 and TRBJ2-1, with D possibly matching TRBD1 (6 bases). This CDR3 spans 14 amino acids. Germline-derived CDR1 and CDR2 are MNHEY and SMNVEV (reference sequence). V was clipped by 2 bases and J by 9 bases, with 14 bases between them. In DNA form, the CDR3 reads TGTGCCAGCAGTTTACTCGGGGCAGGGGCTGAGCAGTTCTTC. Translating it yields CASSLLGAGAEQFF.

The chain uses TRBV7-2 and TRBJ2-5, with D tentatively TRBD2 (6 bases). The CDR3 consists of 14 residues. Germline V gives CDR1 SGHTA, CDR2 FQGNSA. V lost 1 base and J 5 bases, leaving 11 bases between the germline ends. The CDR3 region is CASSLEGGQETQYF. CDR3 in DNA: TGTGCCAGCAGCTTAGAGGGAGGTCAGGAGACCCAGTACTTC.

The chain couples TRBV4-1 to TRBJ2-5; 11 bases agree with TRBD2. CDR3 length: 17 residues. Looked up from germline, CDR1 is MGHRA and CDR2 is YSYEKL. V lost 3 bases and J lost 2; bases outside the gene matches: 8. CDR3 sequence (DNA): TGCGCCAGCAGCCATAGCGGACTAGCGGGCGGACAAGAGACCCAGTACTTC. It translates to CASSHSGLAGGQETQYF.

The CDR3 sequence: CASSPRGGSTNEKLFF. CDR3 coding DNA: TGTGCCAGCAGCCCTAGGGGGGGCTCGACTAATGAAAAACTGTTTTTT. The chain carries TRBV7-9 and TRBJ1-4; possibly TRBD1 for D (6 bases). V was cut by 5 bases and J by 2 bases, with 15 bases left in between. The CDR3 consists of 16 residues. From germline, CDR1 is SEHNR and CDR2 FQNEAQ (reference sequence).

The chain recombines TRBV12-3 or TRBV12-4 with TRBJ1-2; 8 bases are a match to TRBD1. The CDR3 is 13 residues long. The V and J ends lost 6 bases and 6 bases, in that order; junction bases with no gene match: 6. Here the CDR3 DNA reads TGTGCCAGCAGCCAGGACAGGGCGCATGGCTACACCTTC. Residues: CASSQDRAHGYTF.

This chain uses TRBV6-5 with TRBJ2-5; TRBD1 agrees at 8 bases. Germline loops: CDR1 MNHEY, CDR2 SVGAGI. The CDR3 is made up of 12 amino acids. Trimming removed 5 bases from V and 5 bases from J; junction bases left unmatched: 1. CDR3 amino acids: CASSNRGETQYF. CDR3 DNA: TGTGCCAGCAGTAACAGGGGGGAGACCCAGTACTTC.

The CDR3 loop reads CASSLALGNRKGYTF. CDR3 nucleotides: TGTGCCAGCAGCTTAGCGCTGGGGAACAGGAAAGGCTACACCTTC. The J gene is TRBJ1-2, the V gene TRBV7-2; D possibly corresponds to TRBD1 (5 bases). Germline V gene data show CDR1 as SGHTA and CDR2 as FQGNSA. With 0 bases removed from V and 8 bases from J, the gap between germline ends came to 16 bases. The length of the CDR3 is 15 residues. The entire variable domain, with the rest obtained from reference TRBV7-2 and TRBJ1-2, is as follows: GAGVSQSPSNKVTEKGKDVELRCDPISGHTALYWYRQSLGQGLEFLIYFQGNSAPDKSGLPSDRFSAERTGGSVSTLTIQRTQQEDSAVYLCASSLALGNRKGYTFGSGTRLTVV.

CDR3 residues: CASGPAGSYEQYF. For the CDR3, the DNA is TGCGCCAGCGGCCCCGCAGGGTCCTACGAGCAGTACTTC. The chain has TRBV5-1 and TRBJ2-7; D possibly corresponds to TRBD1 (5 bases). The CDR3 is 13 residues long. With 7 bases removed from V and 1 base from J, the gap between germline ends came to 12 bases. The germline V gene encodes CDR1 SGHRS and CDR2 YFSETQ.

The rearrangement links TRBV9 to TRBJ1-2; D gene uncertain. The length of the CDR3 is 11 residues. V gave up 4 bases and J gave up 7 bases, with 8 bases separating them. Germline V gene lookup returns CDR1 SGDLS and CDR2 YYNGEE. CDR3 sequence reads: CASSPGSGYTF. Written as DNA, the CDR3 is TGTGCCAGCAGCCCAGGCAGTGGCTACACCTTC.

This chain joins TRBV27 and TRBJ2-2, with 9 bases identical to TRBD2. Trimming cost V 5 bases and J 13 bases; bases outside gene matches: 14. Germline CDR1 and CDR2: MNHEY and SMNVEV (reference sequence). The CDR3 extends over 15 amino acids. CDR3 loop: CASSPPLTSGEVLFF. CDR3 bases: TGTGCCAGCAGTCCACCCTTGACTAGCGGAGAGGTGCTGTTTTTT.

The chain couples TRBV27 to TRBJ1-1; D ambiguous. V dropped 5 bases and J dropped 7 bases, with 17 bases sitting between them. Germline loops: CDR1 MNHEY, CDR2 SMNVEV (reference sequence). CDR3 size: 14 residues. The CDR3 DNA sequence: TGTGCCAGCAGTCCAAATACGGTCGGGGTTGAAGCTTTCTTT. Its translation is CASSPNTVGVEAFF.

The rearrangement uses TRBV3-1 (or the pseudogene TRBV3-2) and TRBJ2-7; the D gene is possibly TRBD2 (6 bases). The CDR3 has 13 residues. Deletions cut 4 bases from V and 0 bases from J, with 7 bases between. Germline-derived CDR1 and CDR2 are LGHDT and YNNKEL (reference sequence). DNA for the CDR3: TGTGCCAGCAGCCTGCGGGGCTCCTACGAGCAGTACTTC. Its translation is CASSLRGSYEQYF.

The chain carries TRBV28 and TRBJ1-2; possibly TRBD1 for D (6 bases). Per germline, CDR1 MDHEN and CDR2 SYDVKM. CDR3 length equals 15 residues. With 4 bases removed from V and 5 bases from J, the gap between germline ends came to 17 bases. In DNA, the CDR3 is TGTGCCAGCAGTTCTACCCCCCGGACAGCTTATGGCTACACCTTC. It encodes CASSSTPRTAYGYTF.

There are a few counts of this clone. V and J are TRBV5-4 and TRBJ2-2; the D gene is possibly TRBD1 (5 bases). The V gene's germline CDR1 is SGHNT and CDR2 YYREEE (reference sequence). This CDR3 comprises 15 residues. Trimming took off 3 bases at V and 2 bases at J, with 11 bases between the two ends. The CDR3 protein is CASSSGARNTGELFF. As DNA, the CDR3 is TGTGCCAGCAGCTCTGGGGCGCGAAACACCGGGGAGCTGTTTTTT.

This chain links TRBV19 with TRBJ2-5; the D gene is possibly TRBD1 (5 bases). This CDR3 is built from 15 residues. Looked up from germline, CDR1 is LNHDA and CDR2 is SQIVND (reference sequence). V was cut by 3 bases and J by 5 bases, with 16 bases left in between. CDR3 protein: CASSIGHPGWETQYF. The CDR3 bases are TGTGCCAGTAGTATCGGCCACCCAGGGTGGGAGACCCAGTACTTC.

The chain combines TRBV6-5 with TRBJ2-3, with 9 bases aligning to TRBD2. CDR3 size: 16 residues. From germline, CDR1 is MNHEY and CDR2 SVGAGI. With V trimmed by 0 bases and J by 5 bases, 6 bases remained unmatched. The CDR3 bases are TGTGCCAGCAGTTACTCGGCGGGGGGGCCTGGAGATACGCAGTATTTT. Protein sequence: CASSYSAGGPGDTQYF.

The rearrangement links TRBV19 to TRBJ2-2; possibly TRBD1 for D (9 bases). This CDR3 is built from 18 residues. The V end lost 6 bases, the J end lost 0 bases, and 20 bases lay between the germline ends. CDR1 is LNHDA, CDR2 SQIVND, per germline (reference sequence). The CDR3 is CASRAGTGTSPNTGELFF. The CDR3 coding sequence is TGTGCCAGTAGAGCCGGGACAGGGACTAGTCCGAACACCGGGGAGCTGTTTTTT.

The CDR3 protein is CASSTGSNQPQHF. For the CDR3, the DNA is TGTGCCAGCAGCACAGGAAGCAATCAGCCCCAGCATTTT. V and J are TRBV7-9 and TRBJ1-5, with TRBD1 as a possible D gene (5 bases). Germline CDR1 SEHNR, CDR2 FQNEAQ (reference sequence). V was shortened by 5 bases and J by 1 base, with 6 bases between the two germline ends. This CDR3 contains 13 residues.

This clone came up once. This chain connects TRBV18 to TRBJ1-2; unclear D gene. CDR3 length equals 12 residues. V lost 4 bases and J lost 2, with 5 bases in between. Looked up from germline, CDR1 is KGHSH and CDR2 is LQKENI. Written as DNA, the CDR3 is TGTGCCAGCTCACTTCTAAACTATGGCTACACCTTC. Encoded protein: CASSLLNYGYTF. Based on the CDR3 plus reference TRBV18 and TRBJ1-2, the full variable domain is NAGVMQNPRHLVRRRGQEARLRCSPMKGHSHVYWYRQLPEEGLKFMVYLQKENIIDESGMPKERFSAEFPKEGPSILRIQQVVRGDSAAYFCASSLLNYGYTFGSGTRLTVV.

The gene calls are TRBV6-2 or TRBV6-3 and TRBJ2-4, with TRBD2 identical over 10 bases. In germline, CDR1 is MNHEY, CDR2 SVGEGT. CDR3 length: 18 residues. V shed 2 bases and J 0 bases; nucleotides not matched to a gene: 7. In DNA form, the CDR3 reads TGTGCCAGCAGTTACCGGACTAGCGGACCCCTAGCCAAAAACATTCAGTACTTC. It yields the protein CASSYRTSGPLAKNIQYF.

The chain employs TRBV18 and TRBJ2-1; 7 bases are a match to TRBD2. The J segment lost 9 bases and the V segment lost 4 bases, leaving 12 bases of the junction unmatched. The germline V gene has CDR1 KGHSH and CDR2 LQKENI. The CDR3 runs to 15 residues. CDR3 protein: CASSLQNPREGEQFF. The CDR3, as DNA: TGTGCCAGCTCACTACAAAACCCCAGGGAGGGTGAGCAGTTCTTC.

The V call is TRBV4-1, the J call TRBJ2-7, with TRBD1 as a possible D gene (6 bases). Trimming removed 0 bases from V and 3 bases from J, with 9 bases in between. The V gene's germline CDR1 is MGHRA and CDR2 YSYEKL. This CDR3 region has 14 residues. The CDR3 is CASSQEAGDYEQYF. The CDR3 DNA follows: TGCGCCAGCAGCCAAGAAGCAGGGGACTACGAGCAGTACTTC.

The chain is built from TRBV11-3 and TRBJ2-7; 15 bases align to TRBD2. Germline V CDR1 and CDR2: SGHNT, YENEEA. The CDR3 has 19 residues. J gave up 1 base and V 0 bases, and 7 bases lay outside the gene matches. CDR3 protein: CASSLEAGLAGGFSYEQYF. DNA for the CDR3: TGTGCCAGCAGCTTAGAGGCGGGACTAGCGGGAGGATTTTCCTACGAGCAGTACTTC.

The chain couples TRBV21-1 to TRBJ1-5. TRBV21-1 is annotated as a pseudogene. The CDR3 is 16 residues long. CDR3 coding DNA: TGTGCCAGCAGCAAATCGGGACTCCCCTTAAATCAGCCCCAGCATTTT. The encoded protein is CASSKSGLPLNQPQHF.

This rearrangement joins TRBV6-1 to TRBJ1-2, with a weak D call TRBD1 (6 bases). This CDR3 comprises 15 residues. The germline gives CDR1 MNHNS, CDR2 SASEGT. Deletions cut 1 base from V and 4 bases from J, with 13 bases between. The CDR3 loop reads CASSEGGGSSYGYTF. The CDR3 nucleotides read TGTGCCAGCAGTGAAGGCGGGGGCTCGTCCTATGGCTACACCTTC.

The chain has TRBV11-3 and TRBJ2-2; D unclear. In germline, CDR1 is SGHNT, CDR2 YENEEA. Trimming removed 1 base at V and 6 bases at J, with 3 bases between. The CDR3 extends over 12 amino acids. The CDR3 sequence: CASSLVAGELFF. CDR3 in DNA: TGTGCCAGCAGCTTAGTCGCCGGGGAGCTGTTTTTT.

The rearrangement uses TRBV30 and TRBJ1-2; D gene unclear. This CDR3 region has 13 residues. Germline V lookup: CDR1 GTSNPN, CDR2 SVGIG (reference sequence). The CDR3 sequence: CGATPRSIGGYTF. CDR3 coding DNA: TGTGGAGCCACCCCCAGGTCGATAGGAGGCTACACCTTC.

This clone was found a few times. CDR3 residues: CASSLVGTGGQNTEAFF. The CDR3 region has the DNA TGTGCCAGCAGCTTAGTCGGGACAGGGGGGCAGAACACTGAAGCTTTCTTT. The chain has TRBV7-9 and TRBJ1-1; 11 nucleotides agree with TRBD1. V was clipped by 1 base and J by 1 base; unmatched bases: 5. The CDR3 is 17 amino acids. Germline CDR1 and CDR2: SEHNR and FQNEAQ (reference sequence).

CDR3 nucleotide sequence: TGTGCCACCCGAGACCGGAGCTCTGGAAACACCATATATTTT. Its protein product is CATRDRSSGNTIYF. The V call is TRBV10-3, the J call TRBJ1-3; D ambiguous. Germline V gene data show CDR1 as ENHRY and CDR2 as SYGVKD. V was pared by 10 bases and J by 0 bases, with 13 bases between. CDR3 length: 14 amino acids.